The clone carrying this T cell receptor beta chain was detected many times. As yet, its antigen is unknown. Amplification of TCR beta CDR3 regions used RNA as the template. In the first-round RT-PCR of the TCR CDR3, the HTBI primer set was used. TCRdb ran MiXCR on the multiplex PCR reads and lists one entry per CDR3 protein. Of 600,000 to 700,000 distinct CDR3 sequences listed, 14% to 15% are singletons. This sample was included in a study of T cells in Graves' hyperthyroidism and ophthalmopathy. Study-wide results and caveats: Peripheral blood also featured most of the thyroid clonotypes expanded above 0.001. For ophthalmopathy, model prediction preceded onset by a median about six months.

The V gene lost 5 bases and the J gene lost 4 bases, with 14 bases spanning the gap. Germline lookup yields CDR1 SEHNR and CDR2 FQNEAQ (reference sequence). The CDR3 sequence is 14 residues long. Among ophthalmopathy patients, the Clinical Activity Score reached at least 3, the NOSPECS grade reached at least 4, and duration remained under 3 months. Patients were excluded because of uncontrolled infection, other autoimmune disease, pregnancy or lactation. The sequenced material came from blood. This chain uses TRBV7-9 with TRBJ1-2; no clear D. The sequence came from a middle-aged woman with Graves' ophthalmopathy. The CDR3 sequence: CASSPRTAPYGYTF. The CDR3 DNA sequence: TGTGCCAGCAGCCCACGGACGGCCCCCTATGGCTACACCTTC.